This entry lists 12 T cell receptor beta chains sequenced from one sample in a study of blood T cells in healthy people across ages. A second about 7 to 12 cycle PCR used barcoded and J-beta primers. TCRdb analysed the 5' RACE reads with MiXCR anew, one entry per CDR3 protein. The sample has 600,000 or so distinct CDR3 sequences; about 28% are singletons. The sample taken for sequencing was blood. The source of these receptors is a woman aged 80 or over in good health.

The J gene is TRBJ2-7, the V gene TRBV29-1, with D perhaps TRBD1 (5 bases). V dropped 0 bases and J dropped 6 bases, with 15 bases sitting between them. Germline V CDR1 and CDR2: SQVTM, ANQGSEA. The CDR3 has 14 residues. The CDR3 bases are TGCAGCGTTGAAGATGGGATAGGGGTCGGCGAGCAGTACTTC. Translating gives CSVEDGIGVGEQYF.

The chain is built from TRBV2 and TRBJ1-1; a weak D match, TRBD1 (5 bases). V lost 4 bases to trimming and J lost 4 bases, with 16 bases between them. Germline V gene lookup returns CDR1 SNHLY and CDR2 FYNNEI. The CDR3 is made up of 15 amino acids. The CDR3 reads CASSAVVQASTEAFF. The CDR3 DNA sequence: TGTGCCAGCAGTGCGGTGGTACAGGCCAGCACTGAAGCTTTCTTT. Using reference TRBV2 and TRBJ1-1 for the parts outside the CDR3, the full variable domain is EPEVTQTPSHQVTQMGQEVILRCVPISNHLYFYWYRQILGQKVEFLVSFYNNEISEKSEIFDDQFSVERPDGSNFTLKIRSTKLEDSAMYFCASSAVVQASTEAFFGQGTRLTVV.

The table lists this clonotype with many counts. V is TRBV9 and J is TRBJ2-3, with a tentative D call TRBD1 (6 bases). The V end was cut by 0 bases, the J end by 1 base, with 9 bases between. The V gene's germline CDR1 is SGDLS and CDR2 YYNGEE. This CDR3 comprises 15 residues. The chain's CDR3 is CASSVGTGRTDTQYF. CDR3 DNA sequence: TGTGCCAGCAGCGTAGGAACAGGGCGCACAGATACGCAGTATTTT.

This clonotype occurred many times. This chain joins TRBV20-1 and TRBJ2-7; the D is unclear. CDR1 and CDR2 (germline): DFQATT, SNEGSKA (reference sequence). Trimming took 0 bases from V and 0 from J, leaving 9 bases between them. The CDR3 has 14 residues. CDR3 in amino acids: CSARDLRSSYEQYF. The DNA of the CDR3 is TGCAGTGCTAGAGACTTAAGAAGCTCCTACGAGCAGTACTTC.

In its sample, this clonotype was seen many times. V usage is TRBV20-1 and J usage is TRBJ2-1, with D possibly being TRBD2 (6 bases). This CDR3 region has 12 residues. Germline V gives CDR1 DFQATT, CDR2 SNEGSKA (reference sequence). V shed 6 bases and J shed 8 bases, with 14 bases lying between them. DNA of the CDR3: TGCAGTGCCACTGGGCGGGGCTATGAGCAGTTCTTC. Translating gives CSATGRGYEQFF.

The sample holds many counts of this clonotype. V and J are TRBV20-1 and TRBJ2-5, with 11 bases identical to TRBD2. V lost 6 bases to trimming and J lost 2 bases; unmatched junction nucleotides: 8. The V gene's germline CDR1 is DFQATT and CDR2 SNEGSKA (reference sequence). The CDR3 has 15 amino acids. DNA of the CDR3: TGCAGTGCCACGTATCTAGCGGGGGGTCAAGAGACCCAGTACTTC. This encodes CSATYLAGGQETQYF.

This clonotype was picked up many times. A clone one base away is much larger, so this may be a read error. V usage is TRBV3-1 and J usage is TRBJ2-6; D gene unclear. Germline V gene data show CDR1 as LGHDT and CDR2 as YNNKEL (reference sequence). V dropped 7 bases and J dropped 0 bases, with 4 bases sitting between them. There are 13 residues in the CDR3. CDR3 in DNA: TGTGCCAGCACCATCTCTGGGGCCAACGTCCTGACTTTC. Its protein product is CASTISGANVLTF. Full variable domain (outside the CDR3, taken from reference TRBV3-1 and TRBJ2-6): DTAVSQTPKYLVTQMGNDKSIKCEQNLGHDTMYWYKQDSKKFLKIMFSYNNKELIINETVPNRFSPKSPDKAHLNLHINSLELGDSAVYFCASTISGANVLTFGAGSRLTVL.

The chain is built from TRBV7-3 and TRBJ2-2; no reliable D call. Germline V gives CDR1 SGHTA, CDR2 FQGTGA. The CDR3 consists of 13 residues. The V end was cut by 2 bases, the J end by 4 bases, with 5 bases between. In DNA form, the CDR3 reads TGTGCCAGCAGCTTAGCGACCACCGGGGAGCTGTTTTTT. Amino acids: CASSLATTGELFF.

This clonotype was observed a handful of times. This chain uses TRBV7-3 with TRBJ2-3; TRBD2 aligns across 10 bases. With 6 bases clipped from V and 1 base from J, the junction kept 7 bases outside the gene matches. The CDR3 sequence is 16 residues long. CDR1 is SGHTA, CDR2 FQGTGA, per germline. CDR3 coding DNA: TGTGCCAGCAGTCGACCAGCGGGGGGGGGCACAGATACGCAGTATTTT. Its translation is CASSRPAGGGTDTQYF.

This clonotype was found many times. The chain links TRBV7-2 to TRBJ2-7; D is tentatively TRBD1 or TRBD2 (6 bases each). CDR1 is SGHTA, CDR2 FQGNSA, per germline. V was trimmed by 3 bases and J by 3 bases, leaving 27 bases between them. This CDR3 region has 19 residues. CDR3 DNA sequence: TGTGCCAGCAGCTTTGGAGTCGGGGGCGTCCGTAAAGCCGGCTACGAGCAGTACTTC. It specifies CASSFGVGGVRKAGYEQYF.

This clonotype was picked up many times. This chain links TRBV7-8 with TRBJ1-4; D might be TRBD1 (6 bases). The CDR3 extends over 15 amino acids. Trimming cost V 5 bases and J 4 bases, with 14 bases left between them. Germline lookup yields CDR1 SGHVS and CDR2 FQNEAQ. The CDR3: CASSPRTEFNEKLFF. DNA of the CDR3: TGTGCCAGCAGCCCCCGGACAGAGTTTAATGAAAAACTGTTTTTT.

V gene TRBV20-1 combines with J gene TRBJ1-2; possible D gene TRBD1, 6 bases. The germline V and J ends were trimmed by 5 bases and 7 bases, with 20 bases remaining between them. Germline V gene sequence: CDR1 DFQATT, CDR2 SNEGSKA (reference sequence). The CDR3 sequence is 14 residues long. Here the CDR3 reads CSAGNRVHYFGYTF. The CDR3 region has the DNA TGCAGTGCTGGCAACAGGGTTCACTACTTTGGCTACACCTTC.